This T cell receptor (beta chain) came from a study of shared clonotypes between healthy human individuals. General study results and limits: Unshared clonotypes carried lower generation probabilities than those common to all four donors.

The assay ran at deep level. Measured with immunoSEQ multiplex PCR; TCRdb has only the in-frame clones, and not every one. The table includes around 1.9 million clones, about 93% detected once. Cells designated naive CD8 were CD45RO-negative and were positively selected for CCR7, with terminally differentiated effector memory CD45RA+ cells excluded. Germline V gene sequence: CDR1 MNHEY, CDR2 SMNVEV (reference sequence). CDR3 length: 16 residues. Trimming pared 0 bases from V and 1 base from J, leaving 11 bases between. Concerning this clone itself: As yet, its antigen is unknown.

This sequence originates from a man aged 18 to 30 in good health. Some clones in this sample may be carry-over from other donors' samples. The specimen sequenced was naive CD8+ T cells from PBMCs. The chain joins TRBV27 to TRBJ2-3; D unresolved. The CDR3 spells CASSLSLTTRTDTQYF. DNA for the CDR3: TGTGCCAGCAGTTTATCCTTGACCACTCGCACAGATACGCAGTATTTT.